In this sample, the clone carrying this T cell receptor (beta chain) turned up many times. Its antigen is not known. Molecular barcoded adaptors covering alpha/delta and beta/gamma chains were used on approximately 400 ng RNA. Using its own MiXCR run on the reads, TCRdb lists one record per CDR3 protein. This sample has 75,000 to 95,000 distinct CDR3 sequences; roughly 12% occur once, and the top ten carry about 15%. The sample originates from a study of read filtering for tumor transcriptome and immune sequencing. Study-wide results and limits: About 81.9% of IR-seq clonotypes had one read, totaling around 3.5% of reads; RNA-seq: roughly 76% and 46%.

Trimming left V 5 bases short and J 11 bases short, with 21 bases between. The CDR3 totals 14 residues. This TCR was recovered from a donor at least 40 years old with multiple myeloma. The genes are TRBV12-3 or TRBV12-4 and TRBJ1-1, with D perhaps matching TRBD1 (5 bases). Sequencing was performed on a population of CD138-negative cells sorted from bone marrow. CDR3 coding DNA: TGTGCCAGCAGTCCTAACCGGGACGAATCCGGGGCTTTCTTT. Its translation: CASSPNRDESGAFF.